The 27 T cell receptor beta chains in this list originate from one sample, sequenced in a study of cytomegalovirus exposure and HLA in healthy donors. PCR amplification relied on 60 Vbeta primers (plus 13 Jbeta primers). Assay used: immunoSEQ multiplex PCR; TCRdb lists only in-frame clones, some missing. The sample has more than 95,000 clones, about 80% seen once. Input material: PBMCs. The receptors stem from a woman in her forties or fifties in good health and CMV-seronegative.

DNA of the CDR3: TGCGCCAGCAGCTTGACAGGGGGCAAGTCCTACGAGCAGTACTTC. Residues: CASSLTGGKSYEQYF. The gene calls are TRBV5-1 and TRBJ2-5; 9 positions agree with TRBD1. The end of the DNA aligns better with TRBJ2-7, so the J call may be wrong. The CDR3 runs to 15 residues. From germline, CDR1 is SGHRS and CDR2 YFSETQ.

This chain uses TRBV30 with TRBJ2-5; 15 positions match TRBD2. V trimming: 3 bases; J trimming: 2 bases; junction bases outside the gene matches: 10. Germline values: CDR1 GTSNPN, CDR2 SVGIG (reference sequence). CDR3 length equals 18 residues. DNA of the CDR3: TGTGCCTGGAGGGGGACTAGCGGGAGGCATAGGGCTCAAGAGACCCAGTACTTC. Translating it yields CAWRGTSGRHRAQETQYF.

This chain connects TRBV19 to TRBJ1-5; D unclear. The V end was cut by 6 bases, the J end by 4 bases, with 10 bases between. Per the germline V gene, CDR1 is LNHDA and CDR2 is SQIVND (reference sequence). There are 13 residues in the CDR3. CDR3 DNA sequence: TGTGCCAGTAGCCCACATTTAAATCAGCCCCAGCATTTT. Translated, it gives CASSPHLNQPQHF.

The V call is TRBV28, the J call TRBJ2-1; D may be TRBD1 (6 bases). Germline assignment: CDR1 MDHEN and CDR2 SYDVKM. The CDR3 is 14 residues long. V lost 5 bases to trimming and J lost 4 bases, with 12 bases between them. The CDR3 sequence: CASSIYRVYNEQFF. CDR3 DNA: TGTGCCAGCAGTATATACAGGGTATACAATGAGCAGTTCTTC.

The V gene is TRBV7-3, the J gene TRBJ2-7; 8 bases fit TRBD2. The CDR3 length is 15 residues. V was clipped by 4 bases and J by 4 bases; unmatched bases: 9. CDR1 SGHTA and CDR2 FQGTGA come from the germline V gene. In DNA, the CDR3 is TGTGCCAGCAGCTCCCCCCGAGCGGGAGATTACGAGCAGTACTTC. Amino acids: CASSSPRAGDYEQYF. The full variable domain, completed using reference TRBV7-3 and TRBJ2-7, is GAGVSQTPSNKVTEKGKYVELRCDPISGHTALYWYRQSLGQGPEFLIYFQGTGAADDSGLPNDRFFAVRPEGSVSTLKIQRTERGDSAVYLCASSSPRAGDYEQYFGPGTRLTVT.

V usage is TRBV15 and J usage is TRBJ2-7, with 11 bases that match TRBD2. Germline V lookup: CDR1 LNHNV, CDR2 YYDKDF (reference sequence). The length of the CDR3 is 18 residues. V shed 0 bases and J 6 bases; nucleotides not matched to a gene: 13. CDR3 amino acids: CATSRDDLAGGADGEQYF. The CDR3 region has the DNA TGTGCCACCAGCAGAGATGACCTAGCGGGAGGTGCCGATGGCGAGCAGTACTTC.

V is TRBV28 and J is TRBJ1-1; no reliable D call. This CDR3 region has 16 residues. V was clipped by 2 bases and J by 1 base, with 14 bases between them. Germline-derived CDR1 and CDR2 are MDHEN and SYDVKM. CDR3 sequence: CASSLIRYRGNTEAFF. The CDR3 region has the DNA TGTGCCAGCAGTTTAATTAGATATCGGGGGAACACTGAAGCTTTCTTT. The full variable domain, with the rest looked up from reference TRBV28 and TRBJ1-1, is DVKVTQSSRYLVKRTGEKVFLECVQDMDHENMFWYRQDPGLGLRLIYFSYDVKMKEKGDIPEGYSVSREKKERFSLILESASTNQTSMYLCASSLIRYRGNTEAFFGQGTRLTVV.

This sequence joins TRBV5-4 and TRBJ2-5; TRBD2 aligns across 8 bases. The J segment lost 2 bases and the V segment lost 0 bases, leaving 3 bases of the junction unmatched. The CDR3 loop spans 15 amino acids. CDR1 is SGHNT, CDR2 YYREEE, per germline (reference sequence). The CDR3 nucleotides are TGTGCCAGCAGCTTGGCGGGCGGGGGGCAAGAGACCCAGTACTTC. This gives the protein CASSLAGGGQETQYF. The variable domain in full, completed from reference TRBV5-4 and TRBJ2-5, reads ETGVTQSPTHLIKTRGQQVTLRCSSQSGHNTVSWYQQALGQGPQFIFQYYREEENGRGNFPPRFSGLQFPNYSSELNVNALELDDSALYLCASSLAGGGQETQYFGPGTRLLVL.

This chain links TRBV7-2 with TRBJ2-7; D possibly corresponds to TRBD1 (6 bases). Trimming shortened V by 5 bases and J by 7 bases, and 18 bases separated the two germline ends. In germline, CDR1 is SGHTA, CDR2 FQGNSA. CDR3 size: 14 residues. CDR3 sequence: CASSTPRGSWEQYF. Written as DNA, the CDR3 is TGTGCCAGCAGCACCCCTAGGGGGAGTTGGGAGCAGTACTTC.

This chain links TRBV10-3 with TRBJ2-1; 9 positions match TRBD2. Trimming removed 2 bases from V and 5 bases from J; junction bases left unmatched: 4. The CDR3 spans 15 residues. The germline V gene encodes CDR1 ENHRY and CDR2 SYGVKD. This chain's CDR3 is CAISEAGGPDNEQFF. The CDR3 region has the DNA TGTGCCATCAGTGAGGCGGGAGGGCCCGACAATGAGCAGTTCTTC.

The chain is built from TRBV28 and TRBJ2-3; the match to TRBD2 covers 13 bases. The germline V gene has CDR1 MDHEN and CDR2 SYDVKM. The J segment lost 0 bases and the V segment lost 4 bases, leaving 13 bases of the junction unmatched. The CDR3 sequence is 20 residues long. The CDR3 spells CASSSGTSGIGVLSTDTQYF. The CDR3 DNA reads as TGTGCCAGCAGTTCTGGGACTAGCGGGATAGGGGTGTTAAGCACAGATACGCAGTATTTT.

This clone was picked up a small number of times. The chain uses TRBV6-1 and TRBJ2-5, with 9 bases identical to TRBD1. V shed 2 bases and J 4 bases; nucleotides not matched to a gene: 8. This CDR3 has 16 amino acids. CDR1 and CDR2 from the germline V gene are MNHNS and SASEGT. CDR3 in DNA: TGTGCCAGCAGTGAATCCGCCGGGACAGGGACAGAGACCCAGTACTTC. It translates to CASSESAGTGTETQYF.

This clone has only a few counts. The gene calls are TRBV7-3 and TRBJ2-3, with 7 positions matching TRBD2. CDR3 length: 15 amino acids. J lost 4 bases, V lost 1 base, and 5 bases had no gene match. The germline V gene encodes CDR1 SGHTA and CDR2 FQGTGA. In DNA, the CDR3 is TGTGCCAGCAGCTTAAACGGGAGGAGGGCAGATACGCAGTATTTT. Its translation: CASSLNGRRADTQYF.

CDR3 sequence: CASSSPKAGKFSSYNEQFF. The CDR3 nucleotides are TGTGCCAGCAGTTCCCCCAAAGCGGGCAAATTCAGCTCCTACAATGAGCAGTTCTTC. The V call is TRBV28, the J call TRBJ2-1, with a possible D match to TRBD2 (6 bases). The CDR3 sequence is 19 residues long. CDR1 is MDHEN, CDR2 SYDVKM, per germline. Trimming took 4 bases from V and 0 from J, leaving 22 bases between them.

The chain joins TRBV28 to TRBJ2-1; 13 bases align to TRBD2. V gave up 6 bases and J gave up 5 bases; unmatched junction bases: 19. The CDR3 consists of 20 residues. Germline V lookup: CDR1 MDHEN, CDR2 SYDVKM. In DNA form, the CDR3 reads TGTGCCAGCAGAGCCTATCTCCGAACTAGCGGGAGGGCCCCAAACAATGAGCAGTTCTTC. Translated: CASRAYLRTSGRAPNNEQFF.

The chain carries TRBV28 and TRBJ1-2; possible D gene TRBD1, 6 bases. Germline V lookup: CDR1 MDHEN, CDR2 SYDVKM. The V and J ends lost 3 bases and 4 bases respectively, with 12 bases between them. The CDR3 is made up of 14 amino acids. In DNA, the CDR3 is TGTGCCAGCAGTTTCCCTGGACAGAGCTATGGCTACACCTTC. Residues: CASSFPGQSYGYTF.

The V and J genes are TRBV28 and TRBJ2-7, with 11 bases aligning to TRBD1. CDR1 is MDHEN and CDR2 is SYDVKM in the germline V gene. The ends lost 6 bases at V and 3 bases at J; junction bases unmatched: 7. The CDR3 spans 15 residues. The CDR3 sequence: CASSYRDRGNYEQYF. The CDR3 nucleotides read TGTGCCAGCAGCTACCGGGACAGGGGGAACTACGAGCAGTACTTC.

This chain's CDR3 is CASSGWTSGNSYEQYF. CDR3 DNA: TGTGCCAGCAGCGGCTGGACTAGCGGGAACTCCTACGAGCAGTACTTC. This sequence joins TRBV5-5 and TRBJ2-7; 12 nucleotides match TRBD2. The CDR3 has 16 amino acids. The germline CDR1 and CDR2 sequences are SGHKS and YYEKEE (reference sequence). Trimming removed 4 bases from V and 0 bases from J; junction bases left unmatched: 5.

The rearrangement links TRBV5-1 to TRBJ2-7; 14 bases fit TRBD2. Looked up from germline, CDR1 is SGHRS and CDR2 is YFSETQ. This CDR3 comprises 16 residues. V shed 3 bases and J 7 bases; nucleotides not matched to a gene: 9. In DNA form, the CDR3 reads TGCGCCAGCAGCTGGGGACTAGCGGGAGTGGGGAAGGAGCAGTACTTC. Translating gives CASSWGLAGVGKEQYF.

This rearrangement joins TRBV27 to TRBJ2-2; tentative D call: TRBD2 (5 bases). Trimming removed 6 bases at V and 5 bases at J, with 10 bases between. Germline V gene sequence: CDR1 MNHEY, CDR2 SMNVEV (reference sequence). This CDR3 contains 13 residues. CDR3 sequence: CASRKLVTGELFF. In DNA form, the CDR3 reads TGTGCCAGCAGAAAACTAGTTACCGGGGAGCTGTTTTTT.

In its sample, this clone was seen a few times. J is TRBJ2-7 and V is TRBV6-1; TRBD1 aligns across 9 bases. The CDR3 runs to 14 residues. The germline V gene has CDR1 MNHNS and CDR2 SASEGT. The V segment lost 6 bases and the J segment 3 bases; nucleotides outside the gene matches: 6. As DNA, the CDR3 is TGTGCCAGCAGGCGTGGGACAGGGCTCTACGAGCAGTACTTC. This gives the protein CASRRGTGLYEQYF.

The rearrangement joins TRBV9 to TRBJ2-7; D might be TRBD1 (5 bases). With 0 bases removed from V and 6 bases from J, the gap between germline ends came to 10 bases. Germline CDR1 and CDR2: SGDLS and YYNGEE. This CDR3 is 13 amino acids long. The CDR3 region is CASSVVGRGEQYF. In nucleotides, the CDR3 is TGTGCCAGCAGCGTAGTCGGTAGGGGCGAGCAGTACTTC.

CDR3 DNA sequence: TGTGCCAGCAGCTTAGAGCCCCAGTGGCGGGAGCAGGGCATTCAGTACTTC. This translates into CASSLEPQWREQGIQYF. The chain joins TRBV7-9 to TRBJ2-4; TRBD2 matches at 7 bases. Germline trimming cut 1 base from V and 9 bases from J; bases unmatched to any gene: 15. The germline gives CDR1 SEHNR, CDR2 FQNEAQ (reference sequence). The CDR3 has 17 amino acids.

This clone was observed a single time. V is TRBV10-3 and J is TRBJ1-2; D unclear. The CDR3 contains 14 residues. V gave up 2 bases and J gave up 2 bases, with 9 bases separating them. CDR1 is ENHRY, CDR2 SYGVKD, per germline. The CDR3 coding sequence is TGTGCCATCAGTGAGCACGGGATCAACTATGGCTACACCTTC. Its protein product is CAISEHGINYGYTF.

The CDR3: CATIPGTASTDTQYF. For the CDR3, the DNA is TGTGCCACCATCCCCGGGACAGCGAGCACAGATACGCAGTATTTT. V gene TRBV27 combines with J gene TRBJ2-3, with TRBD1 matching 7 bases. Germline trimming cut 10 bases from V and 0 bases from J; bases unmatched to any gene: 10. Germline lookup yields CDR1 MNHEY and CDR2 SMNVEV (reference sequence). The length of the CDR3 is 15 residues.

This clone was counted a single time. The chain employs TRBV28 and TRBJ1-5, with 7 nucleotides matching TRBD1. The V gene's germline CDR1 is MDHEN and CDR2 SYDVKM. There are 16 residues in the CDR3. Trimming removed 4 bases from V and 7 bases from J; junction bases left unmatched: 13. Here the CDR3 DNA reads TGTGCCAGCAGTTCGCCTAACAGGGGCGGGAAGCAGCCCCAGCATTTT. Translating gives CASSSPNRGGKQPQHF.

This clone was recorded a few times. The rearrangement uses TRBV6-6 and TRBJ1-4; the match to TRBD1 covers 9 bases. Trimming removed 6 bases from V and 6 bases from J; junction bases left unmatched: 5. The V gene's germline CDR1 is MNHNY and CDR2 SVGAGI (reference sequence). The CDR3 length is 14 residues. The CDR3 nucleotides are TGTGCCAGCAGCCACCGGACAGGGGATGAAAAACTGTTTTTT. Its protein product is CASSHRTGDEKLFF.